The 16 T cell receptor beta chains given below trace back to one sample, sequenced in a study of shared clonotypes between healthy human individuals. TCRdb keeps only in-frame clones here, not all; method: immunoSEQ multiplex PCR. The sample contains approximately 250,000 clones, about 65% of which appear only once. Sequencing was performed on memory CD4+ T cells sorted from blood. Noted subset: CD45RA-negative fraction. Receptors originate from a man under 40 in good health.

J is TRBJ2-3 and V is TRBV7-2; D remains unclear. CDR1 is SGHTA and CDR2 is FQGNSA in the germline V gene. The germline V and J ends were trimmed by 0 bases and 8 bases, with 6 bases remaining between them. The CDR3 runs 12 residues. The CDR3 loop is CASSLAHSTQYF. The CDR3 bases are TGTGCCAGCAGCTTAGCGCACTCTACGCAGTATTTT.

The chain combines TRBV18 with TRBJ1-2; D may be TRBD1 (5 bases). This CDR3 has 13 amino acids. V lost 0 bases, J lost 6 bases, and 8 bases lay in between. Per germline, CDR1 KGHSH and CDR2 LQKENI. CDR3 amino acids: CASSPPDRNGYTF. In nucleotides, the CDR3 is TGTGCCAGCTCACCACCAGACAGAAATGGCTACACCTTC.

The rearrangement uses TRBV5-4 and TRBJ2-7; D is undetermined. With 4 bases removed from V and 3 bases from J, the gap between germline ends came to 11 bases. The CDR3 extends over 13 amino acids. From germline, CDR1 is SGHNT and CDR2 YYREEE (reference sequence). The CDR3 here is CASSLRSGYEQYF. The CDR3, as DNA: TGTGCCAGCAGCCTCCGATCAGGCTACGAGCAGTACTTC.

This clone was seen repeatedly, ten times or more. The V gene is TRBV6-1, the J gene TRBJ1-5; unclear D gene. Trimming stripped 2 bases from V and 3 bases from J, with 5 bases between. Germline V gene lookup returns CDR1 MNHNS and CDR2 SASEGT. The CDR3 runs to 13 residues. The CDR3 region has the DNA TGTGCCAGCAGTGAAAGCAACAATCAGCCCCAGCATTTT. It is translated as CASSESNNQPQHF.

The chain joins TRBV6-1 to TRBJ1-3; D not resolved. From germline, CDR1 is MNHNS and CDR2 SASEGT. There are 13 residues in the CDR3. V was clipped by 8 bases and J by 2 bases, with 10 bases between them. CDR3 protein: CASERIPGNTIYF. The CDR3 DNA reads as TGTGCCAGCGAGAGGATTCCTGGAAACACCATATATTTT.

The CDR3 DNA sequence: TGTGCCAGCAGCCCATGGACTAGCGGGAGGGGCGAGCAGTACTTC. Its translation is CASSPWTSGRGEQYF. The rearrangement joins TRBV7-6 to TRBJ2-7; 15 bases line up with TRBD2. The CDR3 extends over 15 amino acids. The V gene end was trimmed by 5 bases and the J gene end by 6 bases; junction bases not matched to a gene: 5. Per the germline V gene, CDR1 is SGHVS and CDR2 is FNYEAQ.

The CDR3 reads CAWSLGDRGLGQPQHF. CDR3 sequence (DNA): TGTGCCTGGAGCCTAGGGGACAGGGGGCTAGGTCAGCCCCAGCATTTT. V is TRBV30 and J is TRBJ1-5, with 12 bases lining up with TRBD1. Per the germline V gene, CDR1 is GTSNPN and CDR2 is SVGIG (reference sequence). V shed 3 bases and J 6 bases; nucleotides not matched to a gene: 9. The CDR3 has 16 residues.

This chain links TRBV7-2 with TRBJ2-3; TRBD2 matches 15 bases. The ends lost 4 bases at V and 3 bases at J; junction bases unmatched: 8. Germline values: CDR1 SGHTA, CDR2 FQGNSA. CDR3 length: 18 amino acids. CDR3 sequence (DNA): TGTGCCAGCAGCTCAACCCGTGGGACTAGCGGGAGGACAGATACGCAGTATTTT. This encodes CASSSTRGTSGRTDTQYF.

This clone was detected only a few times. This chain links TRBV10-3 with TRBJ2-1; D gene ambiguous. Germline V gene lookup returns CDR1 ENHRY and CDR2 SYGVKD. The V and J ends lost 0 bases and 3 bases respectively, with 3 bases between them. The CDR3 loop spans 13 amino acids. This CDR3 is CAISESGYNEQFF. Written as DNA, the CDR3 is TGTGCCATCAGTGAGTCCGGCTACAATGAGCAGTTCTTC.

CDR3 region: CASSLGQTAYNEQFF. The DNA of the CDR3 is TGTGCCAGCAGCTTAGGGCAGACAGCTTACAATGAGCAGTTCTTC. The chain links TRBV11-3 to TRBJ2-1; tentatively, D is TRBD1 (5 bases). The CDR3 runs 15 residues. CDR1 and CDR2 from the germline V gene are SGHNT and YENEEA. The ends were cut back, 1 base at V and 4 bases at J, with 11 bases in the middle. Looking up the rest from reference TRBV11-3 and TRBJ2-1 gives the full variable domain: EAGVVQSPRYKIIEKKQPVAFWCNPISGHNTLYWYLQNLGQGPELLIRYENEEAVDDSQLPKDRFSAERLKGVDSTLKIQPAELGDSAVYLCASSLGQTAYNEQFFGPGTRLTVL.

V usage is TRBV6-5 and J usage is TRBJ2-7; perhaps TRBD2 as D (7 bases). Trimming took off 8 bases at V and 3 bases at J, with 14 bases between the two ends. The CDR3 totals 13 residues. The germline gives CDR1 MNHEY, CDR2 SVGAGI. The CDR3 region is CASRRGGGYEQYF. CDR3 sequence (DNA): TGTGCCAGCCGCCGAGGGGGGGGCTACGAGCAGTACTTC.

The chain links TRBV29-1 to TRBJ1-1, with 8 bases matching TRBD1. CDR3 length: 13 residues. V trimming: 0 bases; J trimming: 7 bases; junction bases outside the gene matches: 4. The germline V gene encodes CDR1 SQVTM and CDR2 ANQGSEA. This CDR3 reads CSVEDRGLGEAFF. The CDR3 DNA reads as TGCAGCGTTGAAGACAGGGGGCTGGGTGAAGCTTTCTTT.

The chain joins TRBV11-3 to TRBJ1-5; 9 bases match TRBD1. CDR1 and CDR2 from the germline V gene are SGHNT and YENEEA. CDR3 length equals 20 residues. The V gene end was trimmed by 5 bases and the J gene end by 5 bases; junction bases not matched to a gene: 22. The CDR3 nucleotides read TGTGCCAGCAGCAACTCCAGGCGGGACAGGGTGCGTCAAGGGGATCAGCCCCAGCATTTT. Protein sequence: CASSNSRRDRVRQGDQPQHF.

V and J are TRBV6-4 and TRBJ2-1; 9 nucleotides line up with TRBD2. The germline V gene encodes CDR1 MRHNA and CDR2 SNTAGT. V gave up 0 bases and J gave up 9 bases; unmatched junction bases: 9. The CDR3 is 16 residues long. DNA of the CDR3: TGTGCCAGCAGTGACTCTGCGGGAGGGTCCACCGGTGAGCAGTTCTTC. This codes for CASSDSAGGSTGEQFF.

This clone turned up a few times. This chain's CDR3 is CASSRGTNYEQYF. The CDR3 nucleotides read TGTGCCAGCAGCCGAGGGACTAATTACGAGCAGTACTTC. The V call is TRBV5-8, the J call TRBJ2-7; TRBD2 matches 7 bases. This CDR3 spans 13 amino acids. In germline, CDR1 is SGHTS, CDR2 YDEGEE. Trimming took 4 bases from V and 4 from J; bases not matched to a gene: 5.

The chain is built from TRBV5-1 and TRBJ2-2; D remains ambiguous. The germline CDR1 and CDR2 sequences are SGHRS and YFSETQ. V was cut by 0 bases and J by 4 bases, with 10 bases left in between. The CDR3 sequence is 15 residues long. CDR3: CASSLGLTTTGELFF. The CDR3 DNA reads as TGCGCCAGCAGCTTGGGTCTGACAACCACCGGGGAGCTGTTTTTT.